The 20 T cell receptor beta chains presented below share a single source sample, sequenced in a study of blood T cell repertoires in COVID-19. Method: immunoSEQ multiplex PCR; TCRdb's copy keeps in-frame clones and lacks some. Among around 99,000 clones listed, around 88% were seen once. Sequencing was carried out using peripheral blood. All receptors come from a man aged 50 or older with active or convalescent COVID-19.

The chain employs TRBV5-1 and TRBJ2-1; TRBD1 agrees at 7 bases. Germline V gives CDR1 SGHRS, CDR2 YFSETQ. V shed 3 bases, J shed 5 bases, and the junction held 14 bases outside the gene matches. This CDR3 has 17 residues. The CDR3, as DNA: TGCGCCAGCAGCTCCCGGACAGGAGACGAATTAAACAATGAGCAGTTCTTC. Encoded protein: CASSSRTGDELNNEQFF.

This chain connects TRBV18 to TRBJ2-1; unclear D gene. Germline V gene lookup returns CDR1 KGHSH and CDR2 LQKENI. Trimming removed 3 bases at V and 8 bases at J, with 14 bases between. The CDR3 has 14 amino acids. This CDR3 reads CASSPVGQVDEQFF. The CDR3 DNA follows: TGTGCCAGCTCACCTGTTGGGCAGGTGGATGAGCAGTTCTTC.

V is TRBV28 and J is TRBJ1-1, with D uncertain. The CDR3 sequence is 14 residues long. CDR1 is MDHEN and CDR2 is SYDVKM in the germline V gene. Trimming stripped 2 bases from V and 0 bases from J, with 7 bases between. As DNA, the CDR3 is TGTGCCAGCAGTTTAACAGAAGTGAACACTGAAGCTTTCTTT. Amino acid sequence: CASSLTEVNTEAFF. The variable domain in full, with the rest retrieved from reference TRBV28 and TRBJ1-1, is DVKVTQSSRYLVKRTGEKVFLECVQDMDHENMFWYRQDPGLGLRLIYFSYDVKMKEKGDIPEGYSVSREKKERFSLILESASTNQTSMYLCASSLTEVNTEAFFGQGTRLTVV.

Ten or more counts support this clone. The V call is TRBV28, the J call TRBJ2-1, with TRBD1 matching 9 bases. J was trimmed by 5 bases and V by 6 bases; bases with no gene match: 8. Germline CDR1 MDHEN, CDR2 SYDVKM. The CDR3 runs 15 residues. CDR3: CASSPGTGKNNEQFF. CDR3 DNA sequence: TGTGCCAGCAGCCCAGGGACAGGGAAGAACAATGAGCAGTTCTTC.

The chain carries TRBV7-6 and TRBJ1-3; D is undetermined. This CDR3 comprises 17 residues. From germline, CDR1 is SGHVS and CDR2 FNYEAQ. V lost 2 bases and J 0 bases, leaving 14 bases between the germline ends. The CDR3 loop is CASSLNSQALSGNTIYF. In DNA form, the CDR3 reads TGTGCCAGCAGCTTAAACTCCCAGGCCCTCTCTGGAAACACCATATATTTT.

The genes are TRBV28 and TRBJ1-2; D is perhaps TRBD1 (5 bases). Trimming took off 6 bases at V and 5 bases at J, with 10 bases between the two ends. This CDR3 is built from 12 residues. Germline V gene data show CDR1 as MDHEN and CDR2 as SYDVKM. The CDR3 coding sequence is TGTGCCAGCAGGGCGGGGGATTATGGCTACACCTTC. Encoded protein: CASRAGDYGYTF.

The gene calls are TRBV15 and TRBJ2-1; D gene ambiguous. Germline assignment: CDR1 LNHNV and CDR2 YYDKDF (reference sequence). The ends were cut back, 0 bases at V and 4 bases at J, with 7 bases in the middle. The CDR3 sequence is 14 residues long. The CDR3: CATSRDAVYNEQFF. CDR3 in DNA: TGTGCCACCAGCAGAGATGCAGTTTACAATGAGCAGTTCTTC.

CDR3 DNA: TGTGCCAGCAGTGAGACAGGACCCTCTGGAAACACCATATATTTT. Amino acids: CASSETGPSGNTIYF. The genes are TRBV6-6 and TRBJ1-3, with a weak D call TRBD1 (6 bases). Trimming cost V 5 bases and J 0 bases, with 11 bases left between them. Germline CDR1 is MNHNY and CDR2 is SVGAGI (reference sequence). The CDR3 extends over 15 amino acids.

The V and J genes are TRBV21-1 and TRBJ1-1; the table gives TRBD1 as D, unverified against the DNA. TRBV21-1 represents a pseudogene. The CDR3 contains 11 residues. CDR3 sequence: CASSGIPEAFF. The CDR3 coding sequence is TGTGCCAGCAGCGGCATTCCTGAAGCTTTCTTT.

This chain connects TRBV18 to TRBJ2-3; the D gene is possibly TRBD2 (6 bases). Germline loops: CDR1 KGHSH, CDR2 LQKENI. The V end lost 4 bases, the J end lost 2 bases, and 16 bases lay between the germline ends. The CDR3 sequence is 16 residues long. This chain's CDR3 is CASSRDFPPSTDTQYF. Written as DNA, the CDR3 is TGTGCCAGCTCACGGGACTTCCCTCCCTCCACAGATACGCAGTATTTT.

The chain uses TRBV28 and TRBJ2-1; 8 nucleotides line up with TRBD2. The germline gives CDR1 MDHEN, CDR2 SYDVKM. J lost 6 bases, V lost 3 bases, and 4 bases had no gene match. This CDR3 is 14 amino acids long. CDR3 residues: CASSLGLAGNEQFF. The DNA of the CDR3 is TGTGCCAGCAGTTTGGGGCTAGCGGGCAATGAGCAGTTCTTC. Using reference TRBV28 and TRBJ2-1 for the parts outside the CDR3, the full variable domain is DVKVTQSSRYLVKRTGEKVFLECVQDMDHENMFWYRQDPGLGLRLIYFSYDVKMKEKGDIPEGYSVSREKKERFSLILESASTNQTSMYLCASSLGLAGNEQFFGPGTRLTVL.

V usage is TRBV15 and J usage is TRBJ2-1; 10 bases align to TRBD1. The CDR3 has 15 amino acids. V trimming: 5 bases; J trimming: 9 bases; junction bases outside the gene matches: 10. CDR1 and CDR2 from the germline V gene are LNHNV and YYDKDF (reference sequence). The DNA of the CDR3 is TGTGCCACCAGCCCCCGGGACAGGGGAATTCCTGAGCAGTTCTTC. The encoded protein is CATSPRDRGIPEQFF.

CDR3 loop: CASSLTRDQFF. In DNA, the CDR3 is TGTGCCAGCAGTTTGACTAGAGATCAGTTCTTC. The chain joins TRBV7-9 to TRBJ2-1, with D maybe TRBD2 (6 bases). Trimming shortened V by 6 bases and J by 13 bases, and 13 bases separated the two germline ends. Germline V lookup: CDR1 SEHNR, CDR2 FQNEAQ (reference sequence). This CDR3 has 11 amino acids.

The rearrangement uses TRBV19 and TRBJ2-7, with D possibly matching TRBD2 (5 bases). Trimming stripped 1 base from V and 7 bases from J, with 11 bases between. The CDR3 covers 13 residues. CDR1 is LNHDA, CDR2 SQIVND, per germline (reference sequence). For the CDR3, the DNA is TGTGCCAGTAGTATAGCCCCCCGCGGGGAGCAGTACTTC. Translating it yields CASSIAPRGEQYF.

The chain is built from TRBV19 and TRBJ1-5; no clear D. With 9 bases removed from V and 0 bases from J, the gap between germline ends came to 12 bases. The CDR3 loop spans 14 amino acids. The germline V gene has CDR1 LNHDA and CDR2 SQIVND (reference sequence). CDR3 residues: CASSDWYSNQPQHF. The CDR3 region has the DNA TGTGCCAGCTCTGACTGGTATAGCAATCAGCCCCAGCATTTT.

The rearrangement joins TRBV28 to TRBJ1-4, with unresolved D. V was clipped by 3 bases and J by 5 bases, with 13 bases between them. Germline assignment: CDR1 MDHEN and CDR2 SYDVKM. The CDR3 is 15 amino acids. This chain's CDR3 is CASSLMNGENEKLFF. In DNA, the CDR3 is TGTGCCAGCAGTTTGATGAACGGAGAAAATGAAAAACTGTTTTTT.

This chain joins TRBV3-1 (or the pseudogene TRBV3-2) and TRBJ2-5, with 10 bases that match TRBD1. V lost 10 bases to trimming and J lost 4 bases; unmatched junction nucleotides: 9. Per germline, CDR1 LGHDT and CDR2 YNNKEL (reference sequence). CDR3 length: 14 amino acids. The CDR3 bases are TGTGCCACCGCTCCGGGACAGGGGACAGAGACCCAGTACTTC. As protein: CATAPGQGTETQYF.

The genes are TRBV14 and TRBJ2-1; D is perhaps TRBD2 (5 bases). The CDR3 totals 12 residues. V shed 3 bases and J shed 15 bases, with 15 bases lying between them. In germline, CDR1 is SGHDN, CDR2 FVKESK. The CDR3 sequence: CASSQTLEGRFF. CDR3 in DNA: TGTGCCAGCAGCCAGACCCTCGAGGGCCGGTTCTTC. Complete variable domain (other parts from reference TRBV14 and TRBJ2-1): EAGVTQFPSHSVIEKGQTVTLRCDPISGHDNLYWYRRVMGKEIKFLLHFVKESKQDESGMPNNRFLAERTGGTYSTLKVQPAELEDSGVYFCASSQTLEGRFFGPGTRLTVL.

The chain carries TRBV6-2 or TRBV6-3 and TRBJ1-5; possibly TRBD1 for D (5 bases). V was trimmed by 4 bases and J by 6 bases, leaving 10 bases between them. CDR1 and CDR2 (germline): MNHEY, SVGEGT. The CDR3 is 13 amino acids. The CDR3 protein is CASSFRGSQPQHF. CDR3 DNA: TGTGCCAGCAGTTTTCGGGGGAGTCAGCCCCAGCATTTT.

The genes are TRBV12-5 and TRBJ1-1; TRBD1 aligns across 7 bases. The ends lost 3 bases at V and 5 bases at J; junction bases unmatched: 12. CDR1 is LGHNT and CDR2 is FRNRAP in the germline V gene. This CDR3 spans 16 amino acids. This CDR3 reads CASGFSPPYRGTEAFF. CDR3 DNA: TGTGCTAGTGGTTTCTCCCCACCCTACAGGGGAACTGAAGCTTTCTTT. Complete variable domain (other parts from reference TRBV12-5 and TRBJ1-1): DARVTQTPRHKVTEMGQEVTMRCQPILGHNTVFWYRQTMMQGLELLAYFRNRAPLDDSGMPKDRFSAEMPDATLATLKIQPSEPRDSAVYFCASGFSPPYRGTEAFFGQGTRLTVV.